This TCR beta chain was documented in a study of beta chain features in type 1 diabetes. Regarding the study as a whole: Shortening that was moderate but significant affected the TCRB CDR3s of Type 1 diabetes patients in all four CD4+ subsets.

Purity (above 98%) was reached by all sorted populations. In this sample, this clone turned up a few times. Its antigen is not known. TCRB transcripts that were expressed got sequenced, as all of the isolated RNA had been reverse transcribed. Naive, central memory and regulatory T cell samples yielded around 3.5 million reads on average. The protocol was immunoSEQ multiplex PCR, while the TCRdb copy is restricted to in-frame clones and leaves out a portion. Of roughly 500,000 clones listed, approximately 30% were seen once; the top ten hold around 0.065%. CDR1 and CDR2 (germline): GTSNPN, SVGIG (reference sequence). V gave up 1 base and J gave up 4 bases; unmatched junction bases: 9. The CDR3 has 15 amino acids.

What was sequenced was naive CD4+ T cells from blood. The rearrangement joins TRBV30 to TRBJ2-7; 8 positions match TRBD2. This TCR came from a man aged 18 to 29 in good health. CDR3 amino acids: CAWSGREGQGYEQYF. The CDR3 region has the DNA TGTGCCTGGAGTGGTCGGGAGGGGCAGGGGTACGAGCAGTACTTC.